These T cell receptor beta chains were read from a single sample in a study of regulatory T cells in long-lasting Graves disease. TCRdb re-called the multiplex PCR reads with MiXCR, one entry per CDR3 protein. The data contain roughly 470,000 distinct CDR3 sequences, 20% of them singletons. This sample comprised peripheral blood mononuclear cells (PBMCs), obtained when the disease was refractory, from a patient treated with antithyroid drugs. Source of these receptors: a female donor with Graves disease. Each CDR3 is given without its conserved first and last residue.

>TRBJ2-7|TRBV30
AWRKGLYEQY
>TRBJ2-7|TRBV10-1
ASSESGGLASYSYEQY
>TRBJ2-2|TRBV27
ASSLLGRSTGELF
>TRBJ2-7|TRBV5-1
ASSLRLQGVYEQY
>TRBJ2-4|TRBV6-1
ASSDDAGPKNIQY
>TRBJ1-5|TRBV3-1
ASSPEGVDQPQH
>TRBJ2-7|TRBV6-1
ASRDLAGGFYEQY
>TRBJ1-6|TRBV12-3/TRBV12-4
ASSYQAEPLH
>TRBJ2-7|TRBV7-9
ASSFDASYEQY
>TRBJ2-2|TRBV7-3
ASSLRTVADGELF
>TRBJ1-1|TRBV6-1
ASSELGRGMGR
>TRBJ1-6|TRBV12-3/TRBV12-4
ASSRQGYNSPLH
>TRBJ1-1|TRBV27
ASSLGVRGPGGGTEAF
>TRBJ2-7|TRBV7-6
ASSSGQDSYEQY
>TRBJ2-2|TRBV10-3
AISEFSGTGELF
>TRBJ2-7|TRBV6-5
ASSYAMRLAGAGEQY
>TRBJ2-7|TRBV10-3
AISEADSYEQY
>TRBJ2-4|TRBV28
ASSLEQAKNIQY
>TRBJ2-2|TRBV20-1
SARARPAGGYRSAGELF
>TRBJ2-7|TRBV28
ASSTGLAGGTGTYEQY
>TRBJ2-7|TRBV10-3
AISGTSGREGRQY
>TRBJ2-7|TRBV4-2
ASSQVYNEQY
>TRBJ2-7|TRBV27
ASSSRTPFSDQARYEQY
>TRBJ2-5|TRBV19
ASSVSGTTQETQY
>TRBJ2-1|TRBV7-9
ASSPREREGLPYNEQF
>TRBJ1-5|TRBV6-9
ASSYRFEGLEPQH
>TRBJ2-7|TRBV28
ASSSWHTGQY
>TRBJ2-3|TRBV20-1
SARGRGWGLAGVMADTQY
>TRBJ2-7|TRBV6-2/TRBV6-3
ASSFTQGPHEQY
>TRBJ2-2|TRBV5-1
ASSSPERNTGELF
>TRBJ2-3|TRBV28
ASRRAGFLDTQY
>TRBJ2-3|TRBV7-2
ASSVEGSRTDTQY
>TRBJ2-7|TRBV7-2
ASSLRWRGGYEQY
>TRBJ2-5|TRBV4-2
ASSQDTGLAQETQY
>TRBJ1-5|TRBV12-3/TRBV12-4
ASSQTSRQPQH
>TRBJ1-2|TRBV29-1
SVVRGTGGHGYT
>TRBJ1-1|TRBV18
ASSPGQGTAEAF
>TRBJ1-5|TRBV28
ASSLSARGNQPQH
>TRBJ1-1|TRBV7-2
ASSLIVSGLNTEAF
>TRBJ2-5|TRBV6-1
ASSVRLAGDPETQY
>TRBJ2-4|TRBV4-1
ASSPGLAEGNIQY
>TRBJ1-2|TRBV10-3
AISGFFEAGYGYT
>TRBJ2-3|TRBV24-1
ATRATGASGSTDTQY
>TRBJ2-7|TRBV11-2
ASSSTFDFYEQY
>TRBJ1-1|TRBV28
ASSFVQIEENTEAF
>TRBJ2-1|TRBV27
ASSPDTSGYNEQF
>TRBJ2-7|TRBV28
ASSSAQGREQY
>TRBJ2-3|TRBV29-1
SSQEARAATEY
>TRBJ2-2|TRBV28
ASSFGLANTGELF
>TRBJ2-6|TRBV19
ASSIPLGIGANVLT
>TRBJ1-3|TRBV4-3
ASSQALGQPGGNTIY
>TRBJ2-7|TRBV5-4
ASSLASGSVAYEQY
>TRBJ1-1|TRBV28
ASSLGSATEAF
>TRBJ2-3|TRBV30
AWSVGGTSTDTQY
>TRBJ2-7|TRBV7-2
ASSSGLAKSYEQY
>TRBJ1-6|TRBV25-1
ASSELGSPLH